This T cell receptor (beta chain) was captured in a study of blood T cell repertoires in COVID-19. Study at large: The cDNA or gDNA used as material had been derived from T cells, B-cell-depleted T cells, or PBMCs.

Measured with immunoSEQ multiplex PCR; TCRdb has only the in-frame clones, and not every one. The table lists hundreds of thousands of clones, about 91% of them singletons. V gave up 5 bases and J gave up 7 bases; unmatched junction bases: 6. There are 13 residues in the CDR3. Germline V gene sequence: CDR1 SGHTA, CDR2 FQGNSA. This receptor was identified in a middle-aged woman who had recovered from COVID-19. The chain links TRBV7-2 to TRBJ2-3; TRBD1 aligns across 7 bases. Sequenced material: PBMCs or T cells enriched from blood (not recorded which). The CDR3 sequence is CASSKRQGNTQYF. CDR3 coding DNA: TGTGCCAGCAGCAAACGACAGGGAAATACGCAGTATTTT.